The 20 T cell receptor beta chains below come from one sample, sequenced in a study of regulatory T cells in long-lasting Graves disease. Construction of the TCR beta libraries employed iRepertoire HTBI primers in conjunction with Arm-PCR of CDR3 regions. TCRdb re-called the multiplex PCR reads with MiXCR, one entry per CDR3 protein. The table has 420,000 or so distinct CDR3 sequences, around 17% seen once. Time point reported: newly diagnosed GD, antithyroid drugs for less than 3 months. Generation of the TCR library employed RNA extracted from PBMCs. This sample also appeared in a second study, on T cells in Graves' hyperthyroidism and ophthalmopathy.

The sequencing used peripheral blood mononuclear cells (PBMCs), collected at new diagnosis, from a patient treated with antithyroid drugs. These TCRs come from a woman younger than 35 with Graves disease.

This clonotype appeared many times. The chain couples TRBV11-2 to TRBJ1-2; unclear D gene. The CDR3 has 14 residues. CDR1 and CDR2 (germline): SGHAT, FQNNGV. Trimming cost V 2 bases and J 2 bases, with 9 bases left between them. The DNA of the CDR3 is TGTGCCAGCAGCTTATCACACCAAAACTATGGCTACACCTTC. Protein product: CASSLSHQNYGYTF.

At least ten counts were recorded for this clonotype. The chain employs TRBV27 and TRBJ2-1, with 7 bases aligning to TRBD1. The V and J ends lost 10 bases and 1 base, in that order; junction bases with no gene match: 4. This CDR3 comprises 13 residues. The germline V gene has CDR1 MNHEY and CDR2 SMNVEV (reference sequence). The CDR3 protein is CANQGVSYNEQFF. The CDR3, as DNA: TGTGCCAATCAGGGGGTTTCCTACAATGAGCAGTTCTTC.

This clonotype was seen more than once but under ten times. V is TRBV29-1 and J is TRBJ2-1; D possibly matches TRBD1 or TRBD2 (5 bases each). The CDR3 sequence is 12 residues long. Germline values: CDR1 SQVTM, CDR2 ANQGSEA. V was shortened by 4 bases and J by 10 bases, with 14 bases between the two germline ends. CDR3 coding DNA: TGCAGCGTTGTAGTGGGGGTGAACGAGCAGTTCTTC. This gives the protein CSVVVGVNEQFF.

This clonotype was seen many times. The CDR3 is CASSQGEEVEAFF. CDR3 DNA: TGTGCCAGCAGCCAAGGAGAGGAGGTTGAAGCTTTCTTT. The rearrangement links TRBV3-1 to TRBJ1-1; D is uncertain. This CDR3 contains 13 residues. Germline V CDR1 and CDR2: LGHDT, YNNKEL (reference sequence). Between the trimmed V and J ends, which lost 1 base and 7 bases, there was a span of 10 bases.

This clonotype showed up just a few times. The CDR3 protein is CASSLGESSYEQYF. As DNA, the CDR3 is TGTGCCAGCAGTTTAGGCGAGAGCTCCTACGAGCAGTACTTC. The V gene is TRBV12-3 or TRBV12-4, the J gene TRBJ2-7; no firm D call. V shed 1 base and J shed 0 bases, with 7 bases lying between them. The CDR3 runs 14 residues.

This clonotype was detected only a few times. One end of the junction fails to match germline, which may point to a read error. The V gene is TRBV27, the J gene TRBJ2-1; 13 positions match TRBD2. CDR1 MNHEY and CDR2 SMNVEV come from the germline V gene (reference sequence). The CDR3 has 16 amino acids. In DNA form, the CDR3 reads TGTGCCAGCAGTTTGACTAGCGGGAGGAACTGGGAGACCCTGTACTTC. Translating gives CASSLTSGRNWETLYF.

This clonotype occurred many times. The chain recombines TRBV12-3 or TRBV12-4 with TRBJ1-6; D is possibly TRBD1 (5 bases). The V and J ends lost 6 bases and 11 bases respectively, with 17 bases between them. This CDR3 comprises 14 residues. CDR3 in amino acids: CASRTGHYVTPLHF. CDR3 nucleotides: TGTGCCAGCAGGACTGGACACTACGTCACACCCCTCCACTTT.

This clonotype has more than one count but fewer than ten. V usage is TRBV4-1 and J usage is TRBJ2-7; 7 bases map to TRBD1. Trimming at V came to 6 bases and at J to 2 bases, leaving 4 bases not matched to a gene. CDR1 MGHRA and CDR2 YSYEKL come from the germline V gene. CDR3 length: 13 amino acids. CDR3: CASSGTVTYEQYF. The DNA for the CDR3 is TGCGCCAGCAGTGGGACAGTTACCTACGAGCAGTACTTC.

With respect to this clonotype: This may come from a read error, since a much larger clone is one base off. The rearrangement joins TRBV24-1 to TRBJ2-1; 9 bases fit TRBD1. Trimming at V came to 2 bases and at J to 2 bases, leaving 6 bases not matched to a gene. CDR3 length: 17 residues. In germline, CDR1 is KGHDR, CDR2 SFDVKD. The CDR3 spells CATSDSTGTGTYNEQFF. In DNA, the CDR3 is TGTGCCACCAGTGATTCGACCGGGACAGGGACCTACAATGAGCAGTTCTTC.

This clonotype was recorded a few times. The chain recombines TRBV28 with TRBJ2-7, with D hard to call. The V and J ends lost 3 bases and 0 bases respectively, with 9 bases between them. The CDR3 consists of 14 residues. The germline V gene has CDR1 MDHEN and CDR2 SYDVKM. The CDR3 region is CASSFMVSSYEQYF. The CDR3 DNA reads TGTGCCAGCAGTTTCATGGTGAGCTCCTACGAGCAGTACTTC.

The table lists this clonotype with a few counts. Given a much more abundant clone one base away, this may be a read error. The chain couples TRBV29-1 to TRBJ2-5; 13 bases agree with TRBD2. The germline CDR1 and CDR2 sequences are SQVTM and ANQGSEA. The CDR3 length is 15 residues. The trim removed 3 bases at V and 1 base at J, leaving 2 bases unmatched. CDR3 in amino acids: CSVDRLAGGQETQYF. Written as DNA, the CDR3 is TGCAGCGTTGATCGACTAGCGGGAGGCCAAGAGACCCAGTACTTC.

In this sample, this clonotype turned up many times. The chain links TRBV18 to TRBJ1-2; D is unclear. The CDR3 has 14 residues. CDR1 and CDR2 (germline): KGHSH, LQKENI. Between the trimmed V and J ends, which lost 0 bases and 1 base, there was a span of 6 bases. CDR3 nucleotides: TGTGCCAGCTCACCACCGACGCTTAACTATGGCTACACCTTC. Translation: CASSPPTLNYGYTF. Using reference TRBV18 and TRBJ1-2 for the parts outside the CDR3, the full variable domain is NAGVMQNPRHLVRRRGQEARLRCSPMKGHSHVYWYRQLPEEGLKFMVYLQKENIIDESGMPKERFSAEFPKEGPSILRIQQVVRGDSAAYFCASSPPTLNYGYTFGSGTRLTVV.

This clonotype was found a few times. The CDR3 protein is CASSLEFF. CDR3 DNA: TGTGCCAGCAGTTTAGAGTTCTTC. J is TRBJ2-1 and V is TRBV12-3 or TRBV12-4; D uncertain. The CDR3 runs to 8 residues. V dropped 1 base and J dropped 14 bases, with 0 bases sitting between them.

This clonotype was found many times. The V and J genes are TRBV6-1 and TRBJ2-1, with 15 positions matching TRBD2. Germline CDR1 MNHNS, CDR2 SASEGT. The CDR3 runs 15 residues. Trimming took 5 bases from V and 9 from J; bases not matched to a gene: 5. Here the CDR3 DNA reads TGTGCCAGCAGTCCCGGACTAGCGGGAGGGGTTGAGCAGTTCTTC. Its translation is CASSPGLAGGVEQFF.

This clonotype has a count of ten or more. The chain joins TRBV7-2 to TRBJ2-7; 7 positions match TRBD2. The CDR3 totals 14 residues. V lost 4 bases to trimming and J lost 0 bases; unmatched junction nucleotides: 3. CDR1 and CDR2 (germline): SGHTA, FQGNSA. In nucleotides, the CDR3 is TGTGCCAGCAGCTCGCAGCGGGACTCCTACGAGCAGTACTTC. Translation gives CASSSQRDSYEQYF.

This clonotype was observed a few times. The chain joins TRBV11-3 to TRBJ2-5; 14 positions agree with TRBD2. V gave up 0 bases and J gave up 7 bases; unmatched junction bases: 7. The CDR3 sequence is 17 residues long. CDR1 SGHNT and CDR2 YENEEA come from the germline V gene. The CDR3 protein is CASSLDPPGLAGGTQYF. The CDR3 nucleotides read TGTGCCAGCAGCTTAGATCCGCCCGGACTAGCGGGAGGGACCCAGTACTTC.

This clonotype showed up many times. The rearrangement joins TRBV2 to TRBJ2-5; 7 nucleotides match TRBD1. The CDR3 covers 14 residues. With V trimmed by 6 bases and J by 5 bases, 9 bases remained unmatched. Germline V CDR1 and CDR2: SNHLY, FYNNEI. The CDR3: CASSDDRVGETQYF. The CDR3 DNA is TGTGCCAGCAGCGATGACAGGGTAGGCGAGACCCAGTACTTC.

The chain uses TRBV12-3 or TRBV12-4 and TRBJ2-3, with a tentative D call TRBD2 (6 bases). The CDR3 loop spans 13 amino acids. The germline V and J ends were trimmed by 10 bases and 4 bases, with 15 bases remaining between them. CDR3 nucleotides: TGTGCCACTCGGAGGGCCGATGCAGATACGCAGTATTTT. This translates into CATRRADADTQYF.

The rearrangement links TRBV12-5 to TRBJ2-3, with TRBD1 matching 9 bases. The length of the CDR3 is 14 residues. Trimming removed 6 bases from V and 1 base from J; junction bases left unmatched: 2. Germline V gives CDR1 LGHNT, CDR2 FRNRAP. The CDR3 here is CASGWDRGTDTQYF. The CDR3 region has the DNA TGTGCTAGTGGCTGGGACAGGGGCACAGATACGCAGTATTTT.

Many counts were recorded for this clonotype. V usage is TRBV12-3 or TRBV12-4 and J usage is TRBJ2-1; TRBD1 is a possible D gene (6 bases). This CDR3 is 15 amino acids long. The V gene lost 2 bases and the J gene lost 7 bases, with 15 bases spanning the gap. This CDR3 is CASSLWQGKRNEQFF. CDR3 sequence (DNA): TGTGCCAGCAGTTTATGGCAGGGGAAGAGGAATGAGCAGTTCTTC.